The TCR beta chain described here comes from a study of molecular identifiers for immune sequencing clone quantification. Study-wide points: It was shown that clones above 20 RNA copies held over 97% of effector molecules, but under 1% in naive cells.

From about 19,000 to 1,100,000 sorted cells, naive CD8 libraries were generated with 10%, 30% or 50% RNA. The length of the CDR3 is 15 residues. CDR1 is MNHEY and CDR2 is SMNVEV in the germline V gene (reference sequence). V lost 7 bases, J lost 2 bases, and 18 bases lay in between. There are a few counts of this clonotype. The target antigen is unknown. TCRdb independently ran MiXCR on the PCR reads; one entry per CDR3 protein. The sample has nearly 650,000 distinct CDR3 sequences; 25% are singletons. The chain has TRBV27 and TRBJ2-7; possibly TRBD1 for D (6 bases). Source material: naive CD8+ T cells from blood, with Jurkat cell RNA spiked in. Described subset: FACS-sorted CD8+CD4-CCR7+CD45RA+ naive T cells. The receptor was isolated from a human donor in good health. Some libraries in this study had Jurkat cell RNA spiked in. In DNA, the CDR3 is TGTGCCAGCAAACCCGGACAGACAAGGACCTACGAGCAGTACTTC. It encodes CASKPGQTRTYEQYF.